This T cell receptor beta chain was sequenced for a study of post-analysis software for immune sequencing data. This clonotype occurred a few times. Its antigen is as yet unknown. The TCR beta cDNA libraries carried unique molecular identifiers. From the PCR reads, TCRdb called clonotypes with MiXCR, one entry per CDR3 protein. The sample lists hundreds of thousands of distinct CDR3 sequences; 55% to 60% were seen once. The CDR3 spans 13 residues. Germline assignment: CDR1 SGHDN and CDR2 FVKESK. Trimming took 5 bases from V and 3 from J, leaving 11 bases between them. General study results and limits: Pronounced co-clustering by F measure was evident among identically batched samples. Relative to controls, patients with multiple sclerosis showed significantly lower normalized Chao1 diversity. Higher frequency in patients than in controls was seen for several TRBV segments, with TRBV5-6, TRBV5-1 and TRBV20-1 among them.

Input material: blood. The clonotype originates from a girl under 10 years old with multiple sclerosis. The rearrangement links TRBV14 to TRBJ2-7, with a weak D call TRBD1 (6 bases). The CDR3, as DNA: TGTGCCAGCAGCTTAATGGACAGCTACGAGCAGTACTTC. This translates into CASSLMDSYEQYF.